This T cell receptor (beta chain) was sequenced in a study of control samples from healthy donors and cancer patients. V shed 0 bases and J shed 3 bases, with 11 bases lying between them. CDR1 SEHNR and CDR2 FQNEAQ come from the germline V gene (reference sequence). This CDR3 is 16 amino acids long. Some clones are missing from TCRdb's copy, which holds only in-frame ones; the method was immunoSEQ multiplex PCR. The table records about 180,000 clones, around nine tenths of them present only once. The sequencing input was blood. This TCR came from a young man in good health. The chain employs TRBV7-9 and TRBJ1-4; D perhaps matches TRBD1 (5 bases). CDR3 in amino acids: CASSLAGAPANEKLFF. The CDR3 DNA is TGTGCCAGCAGCTTAGCAGGGGCGCCGGCTAATGAAAAACTGTTTTTT. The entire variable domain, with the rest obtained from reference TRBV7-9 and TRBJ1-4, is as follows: DTGVSQNPRHKITKRGQNVTFRCDPISEHNRLYWYRQTLGQGPEFLTYFQNEAQLEKSRLLSDRFSAERPKGSFSTLEIQRTEQGDSAMYLCASSLAGAPANEKLFFGSGTQLSVL.